The next 25 T cell receptor beta chains were all read from a single sample in a study of lymphopenia after photon versus proton radiotherapy. Method: immunoSEQ multiplex PCR; TCRdb's copy keeps in-frame clones and lacks some. Of about 58,000 clones detected, 84% appear once; the ten largest clones hold around 2.1%. The sequenced sample was peripheral blood, obtained from a patient treated with proton-based radiotherapy. The origin of the receptors is a man between 60 and 70 years old with pancreatic cancer.

The chain is built from TRBV6-5 and TRBJ2-1; the match to TRBD2 covers 10 bases. V lost 0 bases, J lost 5 bases, and 4 bases stayed unmatched. The germline V gene has CDR1 MNHEY and CDR2 SVGAGI. The CDR3 contains 16 residues. CDR3 sequence (DNA): TGTGCCAGCAGTTACTCAAGACTAGCGGGTAACAATGAGCAGTTCTTC. This gives the protein CASSYSRLAGNNEQFF.

This chain joins TRBV6-5 and TRBJ2-2, with TRBD2 matching over 9 bases. CDR1 MNHEY and CDR2 SVGAGI come from the germline V gene. With V trimmed by 2 bases and J by 6 bases, 7 bases remained unmatched. CDR3 size: 16 residues. The CDR3 sequence: CASSYLGGRAPGELFF. In DNA, the CDR3 is TGTGCCAGCAGTTACCTCGGCGGGAGGGCCCCCGGGGAGCTGTTTTTT.

In DNA form, the CDR3 reads TGTGCCAGCAGTATATCCGGGACTAGCAGATACAATGAGCAGTTCTTC. Translated, it gives CASSISGTSRYNEQFF. The V and J genes are TRBV28 and TRBJ2-1; 9 positions match TRBD2. The germline V gene encodes CDR1 MDHEN and CDR2 SYDVKM. The ends lost 5 bases at V and 4 bases at J; junction bases unmatched: 9. This CDR3 comprises 16 residues.

The chain recombines TRBV10-3 with TRBJ2-6; D is undetermined. Germline CDR1 is ENHRY and CDR2 is SYGVKD. The CDR3 spans 14 residues. V shed 2 bases and J shed 6 bases, with 8 bases lying between them. The CDR3 region is CAISEPRAANVLTF. CDR3 in DNA: TGTGCCATCAGTGAGCCCCGGGCGGCCAACGTCCTGACTTTC.

The chain recombines TRBV28 with TRBJ2-7; D remains unclear. Germline CDR1 reads MDHEN; CDR2 reads SYDVKM. V was trimmed by 2 bases and J by 2 bases, leaving 4 bases between them. The CDR3 is made up of 12 amino acids. The CDR3 DNA follows: TGTGCCAGCAGTTTACTCCCCTACGAGCAGTACTTC. This translates into CASSLLPYEQYF.

The rearrangement joins TRBV19 to TRBJ1-2; 9 nucleotides match TRBD1. The trim removed 2 bases at V and 7 bases at J, leaving 5 bases unmatched. The CDR3 runs to 14 residues. CDR1 and CDR2 from the germline V gene are LNHDA and SQIVND (reference sequence). The CDR3 region is CASSIQGQGGGYTF. CDR3 coding DNA: TGTGCCAGTAGTATACAGGGACAGGGCGGTGGCTACACCTTC.

This chain joins TRBV11-3 and TRBJ2-7, with 8 bases that match TRBD1. V trimming: 4 bases; J trimming: 1 base; junction bases outside the gene matches: 3. CDR3 length: 14 residues. Germline V gives CDR1 SGHNT, CDR2 YENEEA. DNA of the CDR3: TGTGCCAGCAGCTGGGACAGGAGATCCTACGAGCAGTACTTC. This encodes CASSWDRRSYEQYF.

The rearrangement joins TRBV18 to TRBJ2-6; 8 bases agree with TRBD1. CDR1 and CDR2 (germline): KGHSH, LQKENI. Losses at the gene ends were 2 bases for V and 0 bases for J; bases not matched to a gene: 3. The CDR3 is 17 residues long. Here the CDR3 reads CASSPLGQGSGANVLTF. For the CDR3, the DNA is TGTGCCAGCTCACCATTAGGACAGGGCTCTGGGGCCAACGTCCTGACTTTC.

This clone has more than one count but fewer than ten. The chain has TRBV18 and TRBJ1-2; D possibly corresponds to TRBD1 (5 bases). Germline V gene data show CDR1 as KGHSH and CDR2 as LQKENI. Trimming removed 0 bases at V and 4 bases at J, with 6 bases between. The CDR3 is made up of 13 amino acids. The CDR3 sequence: CASSPPTVYGYTF. In DNA form, the CDR3 reads TGTGCCAGCTCACCACCGACAGTCTATGGCTACACCTTC.

The V call is TRBV28, the J call TRBJ2-7, with no clear D. V dropped 2 bases and J dropped 5 bases, with 16 bases sitting between them. The CDR3 has 15 amino acids. Germline CDR1 and CDR2: MDHEN and SYDVKM. The CDR3 loop is CASSLGTGLANEQYF. CDR3 DNA: TGTGCCAGCAGTTTAGGCACGGGCTTGGCAAACGAGCAGTACTTC.

This sequence joins TRBV28 and TRBJ1-3; 9 nucleotides agree with TRBD1. Trimming cost V 6 bases and J 3 bases; bases outside gene matches: 9. The CDR3 totals 16 residues. From germline, CDR1 is MDHEN and CDR2 SYDVKM. The CDR3 nucleotides are TGTGCCAGCAGCCCCGACAGGGGGATAAGTGGAAACACCATATATTTT. Translation gives CASSPDRGISGNTIYF.

This clone was observed a handful of times. The chain carries TRBV11-1 and TRBJ1-3; tentative D call: TRBD1 (6 bases). V shed 4 bases and J shed 1 base, with 8 bases lying between them. CDR1 is SGHAT and CDR2 is FQDESV in the germline V gene (reference sequence). The CDR3 has 14 residues. DNA for the CDR3: TGTGCCAGCAGCTCACAGGGTTCTGGAAACACCATATATTTT. It is translated as CASSSQGSGNTIYF.

The V call is TRBV6-6, the J call TRBJ2-1; a possible D gene is TRBD2 (6 bases). Trimming took off 10 bases at V and 4 bases at J, with 14 bases between the two ends. The germline CDR1 and CDR2 sequences are MNHNY and SVGAGI (reference sequence). CDR3 length: 13 residues. Here the CDR3 reads CANSRDSYNEQFF. Here the CDR3 DNA reads TGTGCCAACTCCCGGGACTCTTACAATGAGCAGTTCTTC.

This clone was detected once. The gene calls are TRBV9 and TRBJ2-1, with D possibly matching TRBD1 (6 bases). Germline V lookup: CDR1 SGDLS, CDR2 YYNGEE. This CDR3 contains 15 residues. V gave up 0 bases and J gave up 2 bases, with 9 bases separating them. CDR3 DNA sequence: TGTGCCAGCAGCGTAGGGGACACTACCTACAATGAGCAGTTCTTC. Translating it yields CASSVGDTTYNEQFF.

The rearrangement links TRBV20-1 to TRBJ2-7, with D unclear. Germline-derived CDR1 and CDR2 are DFQATT and SNEGSKA (reference sequence). The CDR3 has 10 amino acids. The ends were cut back, 1 base at V and 9 bases at J, with 7 bases in the middle. The CDR3 nucleotides are TGCAGTGCTAGAGGTGGAGTGCAGTACTTC. This translates into CSARGGVQYF.

The chain joins TRBV29-1 to TRBJ2-1, with D perhaps given as TRBD1 or TRBD2 (5 bases each). From germline, CDR1 is SQVTM and CDR2 ANQGSEA. This CDR3 contains 16 residues. The V end was cut by 8 bases, the J end by 8 bases, with 28 bases between. The CDR3 region has the DNA TGCAGCTTAAGTAGCGACCCGAGGATAGGGGCCTATGAGCAGTTCTTC. It translates to CSLSSDPRIGAYEQFF.

V usage is TRBV29-1 and J usage is TRBJ1-1; D gene uncertain. Deletions cut 4 bases from V and 4 bases from J, with 7 bases between. The CDR3 consists of 11 residues. Germline CDR1 reads SQVTM; CDR2 reads ANQGSEA. This CDR3 reads CSVGGRTEAFF. The DNA for the CDR3 is TGCAGCGTTGGAGGCCGCACTGAAGCTTTCTTT.

The V gene is TRBV11-3, the J gene TRBJ2-7; 14 bases align to TRBD2. The V and J ends lost 7 bases and 0 bases, in that order; junction bases with no gene match: 11. Germline CDR1 and CDR2: SGHNT and YENEEA. The CDR3 has 18 residues. CDR3 in DNA: TGTGCCAGCACCCTAGGGGGACTAGCGGGAGTTAACTCCTACGAGCAGTACTTC. This codes for CASTLGGLAGVNSYEQYF.

This clone is a singleton in its sample. The chain joins TRBV7-2 to TRBJ2-5, with D uncertain. CDR1 is SGHTA and CDR2 is FQGNSA in the germline V gene. The ends were cut back, 5 bases at V and 2 bases at J, with 12 bases in the middle. The CDR3 length is 14 residues. As DNA, the CDR3 is TGTGCCAGCAGCCTGACACTGCTACAAGAGACCCAGTACTTC. Translated: CASSLTLLQETQYF.

The chain has TRBV9 and TRBJ2-5, with 11 bases that match TRBD1. The J call may be wrong; the DNA end is better matched by TRBJ2-7. CDR1 and CDR2 from the germline V gene are SGDLS and YYNGEE. CDR3 size: 15 residues. The chain's CDR3 is CASSASGTGGYEQYF. The CDR3 DNA sequence: TGTGCCAGCAGCGCTTCCGGGACAGGGGGCTACGAGCAGTACTTC.

The chain combines TRBV6-6 with TRBJ1-2; the D is unclear. Germline V gene sequence: CDR1 MNHNY, CDR2 SVGAGI (reference sequence). The CDR3 has 15 residues. Trimming pared 0 bases from V and 8 bases from J, leaving 16 bases between. The CDR3 DNA follows: TGTGCCAGCAGTTACTCGAATCTTGTCCCAGAGGGCTACACCTTC. It translates to CASSYSNLVPEGYTF.

This rearrangement joins TRBV28 to TRBJ2-5, with D perhaps matching TRBD1 or TRBD2 (5 bases each). This CDR3 region has 15 residues. Trimming removed 0 bases at V and 4 bases at J, with 12 bases between. In germline, CDR1 is MDHEN, CDR2 SYDVKM. The CDR3 here is CASSLWGRVGETQYF. Written as DNA, the CDR3 is TGTGCCAGCAGTTTATGGGGGCGGGTCGGAGAGACCCAGTACTTC.

The rearrangement uses TRBV30 and TRBJ1-5; D unresolved. The V gene lost 1 base and the J gene lost 3 bases, with 10 bases spanning the gap. CDR3 length: 14 residues. Germline V CDR1 and CDR2: GTSNPN, SVGIG (reference sequence). The DNA of the CDR3 is TGTGCCTGGAGTGAGGGCACTTTCAATCAGCCCCAGCATTTT. This encodes CAWSEGTFNQPQHF.

The rearrangement links TRBV30 to TRBJ1-3; no clear D gene. The CDR3 contains 14 residues. Trimming removed 2 bases from V and 0 bases from J, with 8 bases in between. Germline V gene data show CDR1 as GTSNPN and CDR2 as SVGIG (reference sequence). The CDR3 DNA sequence: TGTGCCTGGAGTAACCCGAGCTCTGGAAACACCATATATTTT. It codes for CAWSNPSSGNTIYF.

V usage is TRBV29-1 and J usage is TRBJ2-1, with 7 bases identical to TRBD1. The germline V gene has CDR1 SQVTM and CDR2 ANQGSEA. V shed 5 bases, J shed 0 bases, and the junction held 4 bases outside the gene matches. The CDR3 runs to 14 residues. CDR3 nucleotides: TGCAGCGTTCGCTACAGGGGCTCCTACAATGAGCAGTTCTTC. Protein product: CSVRYRGSYNEQFF.